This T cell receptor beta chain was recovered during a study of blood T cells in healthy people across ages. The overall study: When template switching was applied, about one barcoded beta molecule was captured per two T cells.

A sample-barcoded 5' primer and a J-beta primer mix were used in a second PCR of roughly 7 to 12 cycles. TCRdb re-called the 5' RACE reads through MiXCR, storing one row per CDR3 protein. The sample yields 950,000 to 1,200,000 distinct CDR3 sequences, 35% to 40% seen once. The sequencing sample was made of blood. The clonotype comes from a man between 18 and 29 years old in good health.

The CDR3 DNA reads TGTGCCAGCAGTTTCGCACAGGCCTCAACTAATGAAAAACTGTTTTTT. Its protein is CASSFAQASTNEKLFF. J is TRBJ1-4 and V is TRBV6-5; perhaps TRBD1 as D (5 bases). The CDR3 extends over 16 amino acids. The V end was cut by 4 bases, the J end by 0 bases, with 12 bases between. The germline CDR1 and CDR2 sequences are MNHEY and SVGAGI.